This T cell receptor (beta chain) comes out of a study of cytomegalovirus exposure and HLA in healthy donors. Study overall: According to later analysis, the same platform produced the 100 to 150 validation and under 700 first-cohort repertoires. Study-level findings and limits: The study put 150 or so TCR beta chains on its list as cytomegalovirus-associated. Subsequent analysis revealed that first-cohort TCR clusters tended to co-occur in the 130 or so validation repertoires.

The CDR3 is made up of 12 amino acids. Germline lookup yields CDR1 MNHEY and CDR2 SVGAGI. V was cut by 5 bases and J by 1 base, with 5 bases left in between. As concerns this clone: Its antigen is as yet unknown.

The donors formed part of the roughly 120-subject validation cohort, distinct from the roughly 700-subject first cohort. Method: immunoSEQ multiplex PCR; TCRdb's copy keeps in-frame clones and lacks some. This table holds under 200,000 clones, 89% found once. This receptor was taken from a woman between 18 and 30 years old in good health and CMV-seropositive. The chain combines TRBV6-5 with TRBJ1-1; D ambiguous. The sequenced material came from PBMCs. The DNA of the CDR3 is TGTGCCAGCAGTGACAAGAACACTGAAGCTTTCTTT. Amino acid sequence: CASSDKNTEAFF.